Listed here are 2 T cell receptor beta chains from one sample, sequenced in a study of radiation and T cells in renal cell carcinoma. Time point described: baseline pretreatment blood. As for treatment: 15 Gy SBRT to primary tumor, nephrectomy 4 weeks later. Generated by immunoSEQ multiplex PCR, the TCRdb table keeps only in-frame clones and is missing some. The table has approximately 150,000 clones, about nine tenths seen once. The source material was blood, sampled from a patient whose treatment included radiotherapy and nephrectomy. The receptors here all came from a woman between 70 and 85 years old with renal cell carcinoma.

The chain uses TRBV4-3 and TRBJ1-5; unclear D gene. Germline values: CDR1 LGHNA, CDR2 YSLEER. V lost 2 bases and J lost 4, with 15 bases in between. The CDR3 is 16 residues long. CDR3 coding DNA: TGCGCCAGCAGCCAATCTTGGCATTCACCAAATCAGCCCCAGCATTTT. This gives the protein CASSQSWHSPNQPQHF.

This chain links TRBV7-2 with TRBJ2-2; no reliable D call. Trimming removed 8 bases at V and 2 bases at J, with 15 bases between. CDR3 length: 15 residues. Looked up from germline, CDR1 is SGHTA and CDR2 is FQGNSA. The CDR3 DNA is TGTGCCAGCTGCGAGCTACAGACCAACACCGGGGAGCTGTTTTTT. Protein: CASCELQTNTGELFF. Full variable domain (rest looked up from reference TRBV7-2 and TRBJ2-2): GAGVSQSPSNKVTEKGKDVELRCDPISGHTALYWYRQSLGQGLEFLIYFQGNSAPDKSGLPSDRFSAERTGGSVSTLTIQRTQQEDSAVYLCASCELQTNTGELFFGEGSRLTVL.